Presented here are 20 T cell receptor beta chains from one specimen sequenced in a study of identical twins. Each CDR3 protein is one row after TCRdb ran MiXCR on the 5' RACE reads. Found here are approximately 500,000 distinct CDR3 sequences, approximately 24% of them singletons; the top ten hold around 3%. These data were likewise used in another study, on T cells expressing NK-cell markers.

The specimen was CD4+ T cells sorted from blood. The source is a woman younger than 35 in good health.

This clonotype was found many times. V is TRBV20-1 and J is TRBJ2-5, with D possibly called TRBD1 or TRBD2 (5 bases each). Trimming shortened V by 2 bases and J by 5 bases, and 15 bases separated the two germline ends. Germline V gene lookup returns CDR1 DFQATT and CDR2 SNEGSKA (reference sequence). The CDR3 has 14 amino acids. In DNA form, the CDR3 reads TGCAGTGCTAGAAATCCGGGGTGGGGGGAGACCCAGTACTTC. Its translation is CSARNPGWGETQYF.

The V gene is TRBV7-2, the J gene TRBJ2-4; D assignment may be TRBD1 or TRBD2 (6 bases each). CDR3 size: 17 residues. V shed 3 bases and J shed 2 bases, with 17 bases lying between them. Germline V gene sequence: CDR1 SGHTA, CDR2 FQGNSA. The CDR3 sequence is CASSFSGGAQSKNIQYF. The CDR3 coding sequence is TGTGCCAGCAGCTTTTCCGGGGGCGCGCAATCCAAAAACATTCAGTACTTC.

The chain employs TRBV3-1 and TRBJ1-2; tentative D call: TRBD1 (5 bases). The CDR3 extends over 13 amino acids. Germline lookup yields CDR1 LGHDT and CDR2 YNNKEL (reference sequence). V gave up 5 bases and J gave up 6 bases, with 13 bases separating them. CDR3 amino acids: CASSERDGHGYTF. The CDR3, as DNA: TGTGCCAGCAGCGAGAGGGACGGCCATGGCTACACCTTC.

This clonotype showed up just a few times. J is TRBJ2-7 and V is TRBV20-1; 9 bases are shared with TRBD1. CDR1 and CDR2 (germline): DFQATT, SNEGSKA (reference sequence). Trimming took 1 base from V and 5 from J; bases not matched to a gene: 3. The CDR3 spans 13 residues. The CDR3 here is CSARGTGVDEQYF. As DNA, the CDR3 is TGCAGTGCTAGAGGGACAGGGGTAGACGAGCAGTACTTC.

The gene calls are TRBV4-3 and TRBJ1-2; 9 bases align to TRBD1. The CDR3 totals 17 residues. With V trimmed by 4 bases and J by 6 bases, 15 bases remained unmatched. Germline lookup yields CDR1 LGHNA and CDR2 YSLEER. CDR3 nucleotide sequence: TGCGCCAGCAGCCTGGGCCGGGACAGGGCACCTCCTGATGGCTACACCTTC. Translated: CASSLGRDRAPPDGYTF.

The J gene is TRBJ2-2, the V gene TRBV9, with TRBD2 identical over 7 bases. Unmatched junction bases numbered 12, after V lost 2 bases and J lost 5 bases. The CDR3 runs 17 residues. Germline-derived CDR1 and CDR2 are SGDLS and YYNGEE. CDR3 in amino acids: CASSVSHGGGGTGELFF. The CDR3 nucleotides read TGTGCCAGCAGCGTCTCCCATGGGGGGGGAGGTACCGGGGAGCTGTTTTTT.

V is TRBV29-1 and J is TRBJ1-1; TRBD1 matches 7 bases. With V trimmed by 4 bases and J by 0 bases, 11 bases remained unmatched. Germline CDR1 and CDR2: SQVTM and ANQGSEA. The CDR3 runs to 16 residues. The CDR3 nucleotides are TGCAGCGTTGGAGGGGGCATGTCGGTCATGAACACTGAAGCTTTCTTT. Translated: CSVGGGMSVMNTEAFF.

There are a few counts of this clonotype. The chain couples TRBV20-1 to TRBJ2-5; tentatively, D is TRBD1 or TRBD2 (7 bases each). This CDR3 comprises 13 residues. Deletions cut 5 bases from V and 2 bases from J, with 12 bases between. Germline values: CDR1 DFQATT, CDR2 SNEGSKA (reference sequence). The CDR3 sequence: CSAFRGGQETQYF. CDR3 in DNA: TGCAGTGCTTTCAGGGGGGGACAAGAGACCCAGTACTTC.

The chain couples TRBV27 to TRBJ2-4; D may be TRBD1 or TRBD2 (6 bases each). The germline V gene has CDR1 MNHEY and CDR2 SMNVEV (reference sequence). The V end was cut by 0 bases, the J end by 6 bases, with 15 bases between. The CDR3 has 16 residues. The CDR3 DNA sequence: TGTGCCAGCAGTTTATCCCCGGGGGCTAGCTCAAACATTCAGTACTTC. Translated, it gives CASSLSPGASSNIQYF.

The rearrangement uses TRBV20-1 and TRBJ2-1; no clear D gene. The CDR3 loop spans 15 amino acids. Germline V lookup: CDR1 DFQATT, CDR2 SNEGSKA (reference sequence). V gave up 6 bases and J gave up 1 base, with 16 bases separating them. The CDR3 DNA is TGCAGTGCCGCCCGAGCGCGCACTTCCTACAATGAGCAGTTCTTC. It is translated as CSAARARTSYNEQFF.

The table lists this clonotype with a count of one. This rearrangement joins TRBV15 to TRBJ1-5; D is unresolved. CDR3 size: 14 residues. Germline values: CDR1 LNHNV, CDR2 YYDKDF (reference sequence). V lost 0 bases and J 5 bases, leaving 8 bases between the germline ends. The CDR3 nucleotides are TGTGCCACCAGCAGAGATCCCTCGGATCAGCCCCAGCATTTT. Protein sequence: CATSRDPSDQPQHF.

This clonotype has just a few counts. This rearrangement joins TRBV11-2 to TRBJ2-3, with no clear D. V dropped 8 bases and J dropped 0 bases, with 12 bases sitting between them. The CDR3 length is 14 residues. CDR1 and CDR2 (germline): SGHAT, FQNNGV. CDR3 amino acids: CASVPGYSTDTQYF. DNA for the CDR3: TGTGCCAGCGTTCCGGGTTACAGCACAGATACGCAGTATTTT.

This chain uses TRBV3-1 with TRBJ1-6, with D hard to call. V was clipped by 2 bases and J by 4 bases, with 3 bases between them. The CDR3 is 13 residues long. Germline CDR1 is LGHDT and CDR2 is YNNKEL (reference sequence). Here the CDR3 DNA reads TGTGCCAGCAGCCAAAGTTATAATTCACCCCTCCACTTT. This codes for CASSQSYNSPLHF. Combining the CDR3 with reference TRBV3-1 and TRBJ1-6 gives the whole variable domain DTAVSQTPKYLVTQMGNDKSIKCEQNLGHDTMYWYKQDSKKFLKIMFSYNNKELIINETVPNRFSPKSPDKAHLNLHINSLELGDSAVYFCASSQSYNSPLHFGNGTRLTVT.

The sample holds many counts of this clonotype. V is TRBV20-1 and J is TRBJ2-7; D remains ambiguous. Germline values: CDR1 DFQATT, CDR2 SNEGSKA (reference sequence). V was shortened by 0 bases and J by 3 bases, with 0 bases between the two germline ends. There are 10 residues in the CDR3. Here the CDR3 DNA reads TGCAGTGCTAGAGACTACGAGCAGTACTTC. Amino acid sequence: CSARDYEQYF.

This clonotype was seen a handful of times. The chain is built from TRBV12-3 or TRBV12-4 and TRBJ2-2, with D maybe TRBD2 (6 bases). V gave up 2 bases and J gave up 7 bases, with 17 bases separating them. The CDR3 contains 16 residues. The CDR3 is CASSLTRDSTIGELFF. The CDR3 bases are TGTGCCAGCAGTTTAACCCGGGACTCAACGATCGGGGAGCTGTTTTTT.

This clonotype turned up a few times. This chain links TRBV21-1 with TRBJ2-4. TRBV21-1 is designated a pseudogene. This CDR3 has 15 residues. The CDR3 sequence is CASSRETDAKNIQYF. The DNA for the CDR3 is TGTGCCAGCAGCAGAGAGACGGACGCCAAAAACATTCAGTACTTC.

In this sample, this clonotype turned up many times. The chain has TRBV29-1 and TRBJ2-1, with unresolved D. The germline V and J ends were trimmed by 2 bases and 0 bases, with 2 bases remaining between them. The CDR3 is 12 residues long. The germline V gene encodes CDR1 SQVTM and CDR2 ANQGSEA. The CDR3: CSVESSYNEQFF. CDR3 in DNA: TGCAGCGTTGAATCCTCCTACAATGAGCAGTTCTTC.

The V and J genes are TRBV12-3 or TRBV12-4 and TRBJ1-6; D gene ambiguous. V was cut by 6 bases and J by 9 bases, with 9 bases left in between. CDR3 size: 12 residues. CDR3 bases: TGTGCCAGCAGCCTTTCCTTTTCACCCCTCCACTTT. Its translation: CASSLSFSPLHF.

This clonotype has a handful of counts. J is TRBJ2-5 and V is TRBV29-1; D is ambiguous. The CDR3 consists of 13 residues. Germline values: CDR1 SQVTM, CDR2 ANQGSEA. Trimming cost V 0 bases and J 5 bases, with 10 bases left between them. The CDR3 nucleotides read TGCAGCGTTGAAGACAACTTTCACGAGACCCAGTACTTC. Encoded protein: CSVEDNFHETQYF.

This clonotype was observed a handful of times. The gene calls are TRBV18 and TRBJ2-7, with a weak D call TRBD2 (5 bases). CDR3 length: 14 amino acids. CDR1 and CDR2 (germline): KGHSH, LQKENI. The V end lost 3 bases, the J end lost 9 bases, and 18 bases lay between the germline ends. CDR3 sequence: CASSPSNGVGLQYF. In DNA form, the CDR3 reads TGTGCCAGCTCACCTTCGAACGGGGTCGGATTGCAGTACTTC. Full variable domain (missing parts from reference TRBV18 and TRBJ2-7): NAGVMQNPRHLVRRRGQEARLRCSPMKGHSHVYWYRQLPEEGLKFMVYLQKENIIDESGMPKERFSAEFPKEGPSILRIQQVVRGDSAAYFCASSPSNGVGLQYFGPGTRLTVT.